This passage covers 6 T cell receptor beta chains from one sample sequenced in a study of cytomegalovirus exposure and HLA in healthy donors. The PCR used 60 Vbeta and 13 Jbeta primers. Generated by immunoSEQ multiplex PCR, the TCRdb table keeps only in-frame clones and is missing some. The table includes about 89,000 clones, around four fifths detected once. The material sequenced was PBMCs. Receptors originate from a female donor in good health and CMV-seropositive.

The chain carries TRBV9 and TRBJ1-1, with D perhaps matching TRBD1 (5 bases). CDR1 and CDR2 (germline): SGDLS, YYNGEE. This CDR3 contains 15 residues. Trimming took 4 bases from V and 0 from J, leaving 13 bases between them. This CDR3 is CASSPSGGVNTEAFF. DNA of the CDR3: TGTGCCAGCAGCCCCTCCGGGGGTGTGAACACTGAAGCTTTCTTT.

CDR3 protein: CASSAGDQETQYF. The CDR3 DNA is TGTGCCAGCAGTGCAGGGGACCAAGAGACCCAGTACTTC. The chain combines TRBV28 with TRBJ2-5, with a possible D match to TRBD1 (6 bases). The V end was cut by 5 bases, the J end by 0 bases, with 7 bases between. There are 13 residues in the CDR3. Germline V gene sequence: CDR1 MDHEN, CDR2 SYDVKM.

The rearrangement uses TRBV30 and TRBJ2-2, with a possible D match to TRBD2 (5 bases). V was trimmed by 3 bases and J by 4 bases, leaving 9 bases between them. CDR3 length: 13 amino acids. CDR1 GTSNPN and CDR2 SVGIG come from the germline V gene (reference sequence). CDR3 amino acids: CAWRTAGTGELFF. The CDR3 nucleotides are TGTGCCTGGAGAACGGCGGGCACCGGGGAGCTGTTTTTT.

The chain is built from TRBV9 and TRBJ2-3, with a tentative D call TRBD1 (6 bases). The CDR3 contains 16 residues. Trimming took 0 bases from V and 1 from J, leaving 12 bases between them. Germline V CDR1 and CDR2: SGDLS, YYNGEE. CDR3 coding DNA: TGTGCCAGCAGCGTAGAAGGGGGTTTCCGCACAGATACGCAGTATTTT. It is translated as CASSVEGGFRTDTQYF.

A remark on this clone: The junction departs from germline at one end; a sequencing error may be responsible. This chain uses TRBV7-9 with TRBJ2-7; maybe TRBD2 (6 bases). There are 17 residues in the CDR3. The germline V gene encodes CDR1 SEHNR and CDR2 FQNEAQ (reference sequence). CDR3 in DNA: TGTTCCAGCAGCTACCACCCCCTGGCGGGACTTCCCTACGAGCAGTACTTC. Its protein is CSSSYHPLAGLPYEQYF.

This clone has more than one count but fewer than ten. The V call is TRBV2, the J call TRBJ2-7, with unresolved D. The CDR3 is made up of 14 amino acids. Between the trimmed V and J ends, which lost 1 base and 5 bases, there was a span of 12 bases. Looked up from germline, CDR1 is SNHLY and CDR2 is FYNNEI. Written as DNA, the CDR3 is TGTGCCAGCAGTGAAGAGCAGGTCCACCACGAGCAGTACTTC. Its protein is CASSEEQVHHEQYF.